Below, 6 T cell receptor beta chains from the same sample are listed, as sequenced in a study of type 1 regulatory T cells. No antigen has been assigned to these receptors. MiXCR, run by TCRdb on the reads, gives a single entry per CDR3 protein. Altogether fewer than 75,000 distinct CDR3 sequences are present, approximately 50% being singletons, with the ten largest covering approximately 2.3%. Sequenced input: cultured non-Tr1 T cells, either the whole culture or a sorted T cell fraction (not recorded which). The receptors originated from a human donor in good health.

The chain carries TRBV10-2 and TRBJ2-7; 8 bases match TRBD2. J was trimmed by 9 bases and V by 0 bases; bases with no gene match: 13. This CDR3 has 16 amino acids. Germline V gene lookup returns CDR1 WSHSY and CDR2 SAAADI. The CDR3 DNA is TGCGCCAGCAGTGAGTCGAGGCGGGGGACGGGAGGGGTGCAGTACTTC. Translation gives CASSESRRGTGGVQYF.

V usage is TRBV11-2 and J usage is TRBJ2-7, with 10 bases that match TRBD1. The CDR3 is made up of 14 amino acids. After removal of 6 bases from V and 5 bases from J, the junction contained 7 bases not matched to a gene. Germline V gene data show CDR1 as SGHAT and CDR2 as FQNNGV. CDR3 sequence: CASRPGTGVHEQYF. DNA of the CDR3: TGTGCCAGCAGGCCCGGGACAGGGGTTCACGAGCAGTACTTC.

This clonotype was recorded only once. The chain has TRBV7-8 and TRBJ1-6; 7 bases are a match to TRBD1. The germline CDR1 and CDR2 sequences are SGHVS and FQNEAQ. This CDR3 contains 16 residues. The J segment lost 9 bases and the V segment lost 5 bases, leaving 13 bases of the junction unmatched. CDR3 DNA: TGTGCCAGCAGCCTAGGGACGACAGGGATTGGTTCACCCCTCCACTTT. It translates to CASSLGTTGIGSPLHF. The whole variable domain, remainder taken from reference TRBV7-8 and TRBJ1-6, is GAGVSQSPRYKVAKRGQDVALRCDPISGHVSLFWYQQALGQGPEFLTYFQNEAQLDKSGLPSDRFFAERPEGSVSTLKIQRTQQEDSAVYLCASSLGTTGIGSPLHFGNGTRLTVT.

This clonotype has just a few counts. The CDR3 reads CSARSGAKIEQYF. Written as DNA, the CDR3 is TGCAGTGCTAGAAGTGGGGCAAAGATCGAGCAGTACTTC. The rearrangement joins TRBV20-1 to TRBJ2-7, with TRBD1 as a possible D gene (5 bases). The CDR3 length is 13 residues. Germline CDR1 and CDR2: DFQATT and SNEGSKA (reference sequence). V lost 2 bases to trimming and J lost 6 bases, with 14 bases between them.

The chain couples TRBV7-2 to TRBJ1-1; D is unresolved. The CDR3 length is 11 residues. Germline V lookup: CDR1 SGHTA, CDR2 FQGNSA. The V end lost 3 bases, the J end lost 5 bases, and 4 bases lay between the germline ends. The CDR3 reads CASSFLTEAFF. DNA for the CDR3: TGTGCCAGCAGCTTTTTAACTGAAGCTTTCTTT.

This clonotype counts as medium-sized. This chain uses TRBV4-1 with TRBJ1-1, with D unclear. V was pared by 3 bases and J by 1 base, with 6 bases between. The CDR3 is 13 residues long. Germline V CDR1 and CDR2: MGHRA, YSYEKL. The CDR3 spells CASSQYQNTEAFF. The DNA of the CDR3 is TGCGCCAGCAGCCAGTACCAGAACACTGAAGCTTTCTTT.